The entry below gives a single TCR beta chain sequence along with its context. Its target is not known. The naive CD8 fraction comprised CD45RO-negative cells positively selected for CCR7 and excluded terminally differentiated effector memory CD45RA+ cells. Adult donors, all healthy and HIV-negative, had no recent acute infections or vaccinations. The sample comes from a study of shared clonotypes between healthy human individuals. Study context: Aged between 18 and 49, the donors were a couple of women and three men.

Study observations and caveats: Researchers sampled blood only, noting tissue repertoires likely differ.

CDR3 length: 15 amino acids. With 6 bases clipped from V and 5 bases from J, the junction kept 11 bases outside the gene matches. Germline CDR1 MDHEN, CDR2 SYDVKM. TCRdb keeps only in-frame clones here, not all; method: immunoSEQ multiplex PCR. The data hold roughly 590,000 clones, with roughly 96% observed a single time. The material sequenced was naive CD8+ T cells sorted from blood. This TCR was sampled from a young woman in good health. The chain joins TRBV28 to TRBJ2-5, with 8 bases matching TRBD2. This chain's CDR3 is CASSPSLLAVETQYF. DNA of the CDR3: TGTGCCAGCAGCCCGTCGTTACTAGCGGTGGAGACCCAGTACTTC.